This T cell receptor (beta chain) was recovered during a study of blood T cell repertoires in COVID-19. Whole-study context: Material from acute and convalescent COVID-19 was sourced from the United States, Italy and Spain. PBMCs, B-cell-depleted T cells, or T cells provided the cDNA or gDNA that made up the material.

In the original workflow: How many nucleated cells were present was estimated from reference gene primer amplification. The data were produced by immunoSEQ multiplex PCR, yet TCRdb's version contains in-frame clones alone and is incomplete. For V, J and clone size, that table is used; D and trimming come from the DNA. This table holds around 72,000 clones, around 86% found once. V was clipped by 4 bases and J by 5 bases; unmatched bases: 17. CDR3 length: 19 residues. The germline V gene has CDR1 LGHNA and CDR2 YSLEER. This clonotype was sampled from a man aged 45-65 years with active COVID-19. The specimen was peripheral blood. This chain joins TRBV4-3 and TRBJ2-5; 12 positions agree with TRBD1. The DNA of the CDR3 is TGCGCCAGCAGCCTGAAAAAAGCCGGGACAGGGGGCGCGGGCGAGACCCAGTACTTC. Its protein is CASSLKKAGTGGAGETQYF.